Shown below are 19 T cell receptor beta chains from a single sample sequenced in a study of T cells in Graves' hyperthyroidism and ophthalmopathy (dated by TCRdb to between 2018 and 2020). The library came from multiplex PCR. The sequencing machine was an Illumina HiSeq 2000. The TCR beta CDR3 regions were amplified from RNA transcripts. The TCR CDR3 was subjected to a first round of RT-PCR using the HTBI primer set and the Qiagen OneStep RT-PCR kit. In TCRdb, the public reads were trimmed at Q25 with fastp and aligned with MiXCR, with productive beta chains retained. Each entry is one CDR3 protein sequence, shown with its most common DNA and genes. The sample profile shows under 400,000 distinct CDR3 sequences; over 15% of them were found once. Of the sample, about half is held by the ten largest clones. Sequenced: blood. These TCRs come from a woman aged 50 to 65 with Graves' hyperthyroidism.

There are many counts of this clonotype. CDR3 nucleotide sequence: TGTGCCAGCAGCCGGACAGGGTCAAACATTCAGTACTTC. Its protein is CASSRTGSNIQYF. The chain employs TRBV12-3 or TRBV12-4 and TRBJ2-4; 8 bases line up with TRBD1. The CDR3 sequence is 13 residues long. J lost 6 bases, V lost 6 bases, and 4 bases had no gene match.

The CDR3 loop is CASSNRGRNYGYTF. DNA of the CDR3: TGTGCCAGCAGTAACAGGGGAAGGAACTATGGCTACACCTTC. The chain has TRBV28 and TRBJ1-2; 7 nucleotides line up with TRBD1. Germline lookup yields CDR1 MDHEN and CDR2 SYDVKM. V lost 5 bases, J lost 2 bases, and 5 bases stayed unmatched. CDR3 length equals 14 residues.

In its sample, this clonotype was seen a few times. The chain employs TRBV6-6 and TRBJ2-2, with 12 bases that match TRBD2. The V gene end was trimmed by 2 bases and the J gene end by 7 bases; junction bases not matched to a gene: 5. The CDR3 length is 16 residues. In germline, CDR1 is MNHNY, CDR2 SVGAGI (reference sequence). This CDR3 reads CASSYLAGGPSGELFF. CDR3 coding DNA: TGTGCCAGCAGTTACCTAGCGGGAGGGCCAAGCGGGGAGCTGTTTTTT.

This clonotype has more than one count but fewer than ten. The rearrangement joins TRBV28 to TRBJ1-5; D is uncertain. V dropped 5 bases and J dropped 3 bases, with 11 bases sitting between them. The length of the CDR3 is 14 residues. Germline V gene data show CDR1 as MDHEN and CDR2 as SYDVKM. CDR3 nucleotide sequence: TGTGCCAGCAGTCCTTCCCTCGACAATCAGCCCCAGCATTTT. It encodes CASSPSLDNQPQHF.

Concerning this clonotype: This may stem from a read error, because a much larger clone lies one nucleotide away. The genes are TRBV13 and TRBJ1-1, with unresolved D. This CDR3 is built from 16 residues. CDR1 PRHDT and CDR2 FYEKMQ come from the germline V gene (reference sequence). CDR3 region: CASRSSPLDQNTEASF. In DNA form, the CDR3 reads TGTGCCAGCAGATCCAGTCCGTTGGATCAGAACACTGAAGCTTCCTTT.

The chain couples TRBV5-1 to TRBJ2-3; 9 nucleotides line up with TRBD2. Unmatched junction bases numbered 12, after V lost 4 bases and J lost 6 bases. The V gene's germline CDR1 is SGHRS and CDR2 YFSETQ. The CDR3 runs 16 residues. The CDR3 here is CASSRLAGGRGDTQYF. The CDR3 DNA follows: TGCGCCAGCAGCCGTCTGGCGGGGGGGCGAGGGGATACGCAGTATTTT.

This clonotype has at least ten counts. The gene calls are TRBV28 and TRBJ2-3; D may be TRBD1 (6 bases). The CDR3 totals 14 residues. Germline V gene data show CDR1 as MDHEN and CDR2 as SYDVKM. Trimming stripped 7 bases from V and 2 bases from J, with 13 bases between. Here the CDR3 reads CASIPRTDTDTQYF. The CDR3 region has the DNA TGTGCCAGCATTCCCCGGACAGACACAGATACGCAGTATTTT.

A note on this clonotype: A much larger clone sits a single nucleotide away, making a read error possible. The chain joins TRBV29-1 to TRBJ2-5; 12 bases fit TRBD2. Germline V gene data show CDR1 as SQVTM and CDR2 as ANQGSEA. The length of the CDR3 is 14 residues. As DNA, the CDR3 is TGCAACGTCGGACTAGCGGGGTTTCAAGAGACCCAGTACTTC. It translates to CNVGLAGFQETQYF.

The chain has TRBV6-1 and TRBJ1-2, with a weak D call TRBD1 (6 bases). Trimming took off 7 bases at V and 3 bases at J, with 12 bases between the two ends. CDR1 and CDR2 (germline): MNHNS, SASEGT. This CDR3 contains 13 residues. CDR3 region: CASMQTGYYGYTF. The CDR3 coding sequence is TGTGCCAGCATGCAAACAGGGTACTATGGCTACACCTTC.

This clonotype showed up many times. The J gene is TRBJ1-5, the V gene TRBV18; D might be TRBD1 (6 bases). Trimming removed 6 bases at V and 2 bases at J, with 14 bases between. There are 15 residues in the CDR3. Per the germline V gene, CDR1 is KGHSH and CDR2 is LQKENI. The CDR3 nucleotides are TGTGCCAGCTCCACCCCAGGGGTGCGCAATCAGCCCCAGCATTTT. Translating it yields CASSTPGVRNQPQHF.

This clonotype has at least ten counts. The rearrangement joins TRBV12-3 or TRBV12-4 to TRBJ1-1; tentative D call: TRBD1 (6 bases). CDR3 length: 12 amino acids. V lost 2 bases and J 6 bases, leaving 7 bases between the germline ends. DNA for the CDR3: TGTGCCAGCAGTTTACCAGGGGCTGAAGCTTTCTTT. Translated, it gives CASSLPGAEAFF.

Only a few counts were recorded for this clonotype. CDR3 coding DNA: TGTGCCAGCAGCGCACTAGCGGGAACATACGAGCAGTACTTC. It codes for CASSALAGTYEQYF. The chain recombines TRBV9 with TRBJ2-7, with 10 bases fitting TRBD2. Germline loops: CDR1 SGDLS, CDR2 YYNGEE. Trimming cost V 3 bases and J 4 bases; bases outside gene matches: 4. This CDR3 region has 14 residues.

This clonotype was observed a few times. This chain joins TRBV6-6 and TRBJ2-3; TRBD1 matches at 7 bases. The CDR3 runs 15 residues. The V gene end was trimmed by 2 bases and the J gene end by 2 bases; junction bases not matched to a gene: 4. From germline, CDR1 is MNHNY and CDR2 SVGAGI (reference sequence). The CDR3 here is CASSYRGLVTDTQYF. The CDR3 coding sequence is TGTGCCAGCAGTTACAGGGGGCTGGTCACAGATACGCAGTATTTT.

There are many counts of this clonotype. The chain carries TRBV6-2 or TRBV6-3 and TRBJ1-2, with 7 bases identical to TRBD1. The CDR3 sequence is 14 residues long. Germline trimming cut 1 base from V and 3 bases from J; bases unmatched to any gene: 2. Germline V gene lookup returns CDR1 MNHEY and CDR2 SVGEGT. In nucleotides, the CDR3 is TGTGCCAGCAGTTACTTCGGGACAGACTATGGCTACACCTTC. It yields the protein CASSYFGTDYGYTF.

This clonotype was found many times. The gene calls are TRBV30 and TRBJ1-5; D ambiguous. V was cut by 4 bases and J by 4 bases, with 11 bases left in between. CDR1 and CDR2 from the germline V gene are GTSNPN and SVGIG (reference sequence). This CDR3 region has 13 residues. DNA for the CDR3: TGTGCCTGGACCCCTAACAGTAATCAGCCCCAGCATTTT. This sequence encodes CAWTPNSNQPQHF.

This clonotype was counted only a few times. The chain uses TRBV20-1 and TRBJ2-1; TRBD1 or TRBD2 may be the D gene (6 bases each). Trimming cost V 5 bases and J 1 base, with 15 bases left between them. The CDR3 runs to 15 residues. Per germline, CDR1 DFQATT and CDR2 SNEGSKA (reference sequence). The CDR3 bases are TGCAGTGCTCCCGGCGGGGACACTTCCTACAATGAGCAGTTCTTC. Translating it yields CSAPGGDTSYNEQFF.

The V call is TRBV3-1, the J call TRBJ2-2; TRBD2 matches at 9 bases. V lost 1 base to trimming and J lost 6 bases; unmatched junction nucleotides: 6. Germline CDR1 is LGHDT and CDR2 is YNNKEL (reference sequence). The CDR3 sequence is 16 residues long. In DNA, the CDR3 is TGTGCCAGCAGCCAAGGTAGCGGGAGTATCGCCGGGGAGCTGTTTTTT. Translation gives CASSQGSGSIAGELFF. The complete variable domain, with remaining parts taken from reference TRBV3-1 and TRBJ2-2, reads DTAVSQTPKYLVTQMGNDKSIKCEQNLGHDTMYWYKQDSKKFLKIMFSYNNKELIINETVPNRFSPKSPDKAHLNLHINSLELGDSAVYFCASSQGSGSIAGELFFGEGSRLTVL.

This clonotype was seen repeatedly, ten times or more. V is TRBV12-3 or TRBV12-4 and J is TRBJ2-7, with D maybe TRBD2 (5 bases). The CDR3 has 12 amino acids. V was clipped by 4 bases and J by 4 bases, with 8 bases between them. In nucleotides, the CDR3 is TGTGCCAGCAGTTGGACTTCTTACGAGCAGTACTTC. Translating it yields CASSWTSYEQYF.

The V gene is TRBV10-1, the J gene TRBJ2-5; no reliable D call. V lost 3 bases and J 2 bases, leaving 7 bases between the germline ends. CDR3 length equals 13 residues. Germline V CDR1 and CDR2: WNHNN, SYGVQD (reference sequence). In DNA form, the CDR3 reads TGCGCCAGCAGTGATGGGCTGCAAGAGACCCAGTACTTC. Translating gives CASSDGLQETQYF.